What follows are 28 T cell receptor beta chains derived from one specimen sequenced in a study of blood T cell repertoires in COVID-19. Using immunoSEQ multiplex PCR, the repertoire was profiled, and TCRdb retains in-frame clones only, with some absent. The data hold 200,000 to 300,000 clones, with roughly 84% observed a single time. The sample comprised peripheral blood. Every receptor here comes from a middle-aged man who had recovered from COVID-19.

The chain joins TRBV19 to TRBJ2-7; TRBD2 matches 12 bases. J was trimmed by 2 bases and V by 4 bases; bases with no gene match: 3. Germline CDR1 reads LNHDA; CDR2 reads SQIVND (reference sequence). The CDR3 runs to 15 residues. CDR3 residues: CASSRTSGVTYEQYF. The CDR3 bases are TGTGCCAGTAGTAGGACTAGCGGGGTAACCTACGAGCAGTACTTC. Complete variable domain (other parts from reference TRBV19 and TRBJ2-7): DGGITQSPKYLFRKEGQNVTLSCEQNLNHDAMYWYRQDPGQGLRLIYYSQIVNDFQKGDIAEGYSVSREKKESFPLTVTSAQKNPTAFYLCASSRTSGVTYEQYFGPGTRLTVT.

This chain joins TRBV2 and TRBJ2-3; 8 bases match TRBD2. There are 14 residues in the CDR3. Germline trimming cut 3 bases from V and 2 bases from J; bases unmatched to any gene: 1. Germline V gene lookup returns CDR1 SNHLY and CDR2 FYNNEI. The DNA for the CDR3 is TGTGCCAGCAGTGAGCGGGGGGTCACAGATACGCAGTATTTT. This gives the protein CASSERGVTDTQYF.

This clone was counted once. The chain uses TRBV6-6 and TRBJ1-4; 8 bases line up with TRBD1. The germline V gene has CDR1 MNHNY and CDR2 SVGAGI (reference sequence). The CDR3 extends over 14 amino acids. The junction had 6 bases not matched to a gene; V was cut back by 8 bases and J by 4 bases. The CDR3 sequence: CASRGQGDNEKLFF. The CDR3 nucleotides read TGTGCCAGCCGTGGACAGGGCGATAATGAAAAACTGTTTTTT.

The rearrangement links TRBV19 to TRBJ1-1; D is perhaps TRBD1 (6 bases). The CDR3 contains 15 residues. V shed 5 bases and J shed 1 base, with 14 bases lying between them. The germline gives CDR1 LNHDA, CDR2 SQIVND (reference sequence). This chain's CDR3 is CASSFMDRQNTEAFF. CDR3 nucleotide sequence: TGTGCCAGTAGTTTTATGGACAGACAGAACACTGAAGCTTTCTTT.

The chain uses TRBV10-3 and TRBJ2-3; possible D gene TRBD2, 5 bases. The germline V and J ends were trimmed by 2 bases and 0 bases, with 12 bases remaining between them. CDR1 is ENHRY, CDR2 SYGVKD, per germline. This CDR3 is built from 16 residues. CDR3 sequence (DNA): TGTGCCATCAGTGAGCCACCTAGCTCTAGCACAGATACGCAGTATTTT. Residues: CAISEPPSSSTDTQYF.

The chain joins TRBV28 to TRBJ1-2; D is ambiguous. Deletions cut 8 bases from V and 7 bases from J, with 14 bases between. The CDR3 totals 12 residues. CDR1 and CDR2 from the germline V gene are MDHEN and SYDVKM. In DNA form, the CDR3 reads TGTGCCAGCGTCCCCCCGGCGGGTGGCTACACCTTC. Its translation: CASVPPAGGYTF.

CDR3 region: CASSLSGTAAYGYTF. The CDR3 DNA reads TGTGCCAGCAGCTTATCGGGGACAGCAGCCTATGGCTACACCTTC. The chain employs TRBV7-8 and TRBJ1-2, with 7 bases aligning to TRBD1. Germline assignment: CDR1 SGHVS and CDR2 FQNEAQ. The V and J ends lost 2 bases and 4 bases, in that order; junction bases with no gene match: 7. This CDR3 is built from 15 residues.

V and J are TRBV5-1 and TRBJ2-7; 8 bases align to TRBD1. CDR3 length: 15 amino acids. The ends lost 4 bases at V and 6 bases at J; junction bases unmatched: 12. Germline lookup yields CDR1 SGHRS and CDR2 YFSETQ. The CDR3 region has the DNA TGCGCCAGCAGCCCTTCCGGGACAGGCCTTCTCGAGCAGTACTTC. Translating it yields CASSPSGTGLLEQYF.

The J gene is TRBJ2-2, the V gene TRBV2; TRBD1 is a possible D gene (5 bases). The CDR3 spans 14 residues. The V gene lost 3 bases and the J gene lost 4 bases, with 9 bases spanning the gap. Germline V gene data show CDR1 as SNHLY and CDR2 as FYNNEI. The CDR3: CASSDRVGTGELFF. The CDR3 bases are TGTGCCAGCAGTGACAGGGTAGGCACCGGGGAGCTGTTTTTT.

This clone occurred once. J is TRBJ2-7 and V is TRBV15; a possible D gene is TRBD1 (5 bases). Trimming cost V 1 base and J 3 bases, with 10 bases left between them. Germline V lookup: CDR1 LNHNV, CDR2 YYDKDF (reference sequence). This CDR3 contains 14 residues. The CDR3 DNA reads TGTGCCACCAGCAGAGGGGGCGTGGGCTACGAGCAGTACTTC. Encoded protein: CATSRGGVGYEQYF.

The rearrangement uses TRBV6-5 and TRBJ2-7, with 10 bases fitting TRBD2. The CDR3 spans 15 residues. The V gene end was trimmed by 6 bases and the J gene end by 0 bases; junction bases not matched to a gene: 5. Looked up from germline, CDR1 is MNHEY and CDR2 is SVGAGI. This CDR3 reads CASRVAGGASYEQYF. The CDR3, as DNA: TGTGCCAGCAGAGTAGCGGGAGGCGCCTCCTACGAGCAGTACTTC.

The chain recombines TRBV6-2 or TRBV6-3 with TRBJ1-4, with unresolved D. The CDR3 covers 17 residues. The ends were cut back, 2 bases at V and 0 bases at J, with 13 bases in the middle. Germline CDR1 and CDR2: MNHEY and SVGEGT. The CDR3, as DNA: TGTGCCAGCAGTTACCTCAGGCGGGGTGCAACTAATGAAAAACTGTTTTTT. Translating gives CASSYLRRGATNEKLFF.

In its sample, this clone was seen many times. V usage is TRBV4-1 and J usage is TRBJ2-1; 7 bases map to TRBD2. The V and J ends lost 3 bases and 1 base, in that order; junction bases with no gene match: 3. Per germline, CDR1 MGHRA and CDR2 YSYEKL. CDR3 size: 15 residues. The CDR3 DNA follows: TGCGCCAGCAGCCAGTTTAGCGGGTCCTACAATGAGCAGTTCTTC. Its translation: CASSQFSGSYNEQFF.

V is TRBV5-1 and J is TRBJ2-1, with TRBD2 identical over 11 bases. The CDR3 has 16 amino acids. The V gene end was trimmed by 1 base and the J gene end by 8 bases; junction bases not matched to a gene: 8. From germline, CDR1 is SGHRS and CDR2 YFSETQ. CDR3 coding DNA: TGCGCCAGCAGCTTGATAACTAGCGGGAGTATCGATGAGCAGTTCTTC. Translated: CASSLITSGSIDEQFF.

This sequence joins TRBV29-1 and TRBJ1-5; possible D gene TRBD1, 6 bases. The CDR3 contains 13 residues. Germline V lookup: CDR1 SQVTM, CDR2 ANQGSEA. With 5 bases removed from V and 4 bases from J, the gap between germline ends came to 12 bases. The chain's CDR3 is CSVSTTGNQPQHF. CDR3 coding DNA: TGCAGCGTTTCTACTACAGGGAATCAGCCCCAGCATTTT.

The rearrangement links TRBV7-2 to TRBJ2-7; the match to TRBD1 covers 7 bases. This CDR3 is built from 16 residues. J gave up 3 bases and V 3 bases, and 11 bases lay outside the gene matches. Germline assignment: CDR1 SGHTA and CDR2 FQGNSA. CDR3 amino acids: CASSLPAGTVSYEQYF. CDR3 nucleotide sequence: TGTGCCAGCAGCTTGCCTGCCGGGACAGTTAGCTACGAGCAGTACTTC.

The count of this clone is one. CDR3 region: CASSVRGGAGNYEQYF. In DNA, the CDR3 is TGTGCCAGCAGCGTACGAGGGGGAGCGGGGAACTACGAGCAGTACTTC. The V gene is TRBV9, the J gene TRBJ2-7, with a possible D match to TRBD2 (7 bases). The CDR3 extends over 16 amino acids. Deletions cut 1 base from V and 3 bases from J, with 17 bases between. Germline-derived CDR1 and CDR2 are SGDLS and YYNGEE.

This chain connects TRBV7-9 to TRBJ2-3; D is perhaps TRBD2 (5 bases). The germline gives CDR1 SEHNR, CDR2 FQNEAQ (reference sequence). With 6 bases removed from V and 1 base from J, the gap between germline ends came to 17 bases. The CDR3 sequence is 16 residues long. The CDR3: CASSPKAGFGTDTQYF. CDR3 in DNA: TGTGCCAGCAGTCCTAAGGCGGGTTTTGGCACAGATACGCAGTATTTT.

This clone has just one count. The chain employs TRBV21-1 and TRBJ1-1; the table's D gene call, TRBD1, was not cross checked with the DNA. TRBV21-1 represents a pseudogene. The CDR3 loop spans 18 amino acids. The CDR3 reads CASSNRGDSFDMNTEAFF. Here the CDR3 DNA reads TGTGCCAGCAGCAACCGAGGGGACAGCTTTGATATGAACACTGAAGCTTTCTTT.

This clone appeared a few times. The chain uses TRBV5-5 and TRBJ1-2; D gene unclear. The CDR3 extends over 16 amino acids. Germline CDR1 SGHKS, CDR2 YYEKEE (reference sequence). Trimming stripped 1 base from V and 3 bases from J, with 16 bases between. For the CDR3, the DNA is TGTGCCAGCAGCTTGACAGTCTATCCCGGCGACTATGGCTACACCTTC. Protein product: CASSLTVYPGDYGYTF.

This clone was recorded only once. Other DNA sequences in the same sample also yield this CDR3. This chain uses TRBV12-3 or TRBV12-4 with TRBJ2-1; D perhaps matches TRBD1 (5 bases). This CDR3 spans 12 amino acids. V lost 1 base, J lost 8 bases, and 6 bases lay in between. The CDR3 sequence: CASSLGGYEQFF. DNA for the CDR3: TGTGCCAGCAGTTTAGGGGGCTATGAGCAGTTCTTC.

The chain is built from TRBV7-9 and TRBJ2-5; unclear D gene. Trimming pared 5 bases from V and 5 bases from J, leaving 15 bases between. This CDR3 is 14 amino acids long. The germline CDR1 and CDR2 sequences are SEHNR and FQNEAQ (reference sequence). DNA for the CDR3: TGTGCCAGCAGCCAAAGCCACCAGGTCGAGACCCAGTACTTC. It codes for CASSQSHQVETQYF.

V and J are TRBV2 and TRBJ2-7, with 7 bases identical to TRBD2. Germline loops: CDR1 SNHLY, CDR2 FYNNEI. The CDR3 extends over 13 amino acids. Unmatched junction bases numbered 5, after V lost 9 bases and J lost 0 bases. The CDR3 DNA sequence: TGTGCCAGTACCGGGACTACCTCCTACGAGCAGTACTTC. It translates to CASTGTTSYEQYF.

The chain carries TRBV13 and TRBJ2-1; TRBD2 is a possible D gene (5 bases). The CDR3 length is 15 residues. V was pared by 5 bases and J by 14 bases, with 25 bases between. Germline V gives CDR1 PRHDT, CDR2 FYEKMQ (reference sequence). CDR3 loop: CASSPAERESRTEFF. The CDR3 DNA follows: TGTGCCAGCAGCCCAGCGGAGAGGGAATCTCGTACGGAGTTCTTC.

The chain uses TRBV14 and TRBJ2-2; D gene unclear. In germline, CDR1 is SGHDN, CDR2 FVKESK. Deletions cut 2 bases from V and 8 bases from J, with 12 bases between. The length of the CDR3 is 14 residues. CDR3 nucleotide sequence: TGTGCCAGCAGCCAACTTCTGAGCAGGGGGGAGCTGTTTTTT. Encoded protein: CASSQLLSRGELFF.

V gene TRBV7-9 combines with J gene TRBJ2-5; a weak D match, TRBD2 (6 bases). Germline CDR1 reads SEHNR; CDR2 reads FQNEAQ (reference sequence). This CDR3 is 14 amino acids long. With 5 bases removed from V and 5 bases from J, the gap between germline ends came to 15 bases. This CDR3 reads CASSPTSRWETQYF. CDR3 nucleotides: TGTGCCAGCAGCCCGACTAGTAGATGGGAGACCCAGTACTTC.

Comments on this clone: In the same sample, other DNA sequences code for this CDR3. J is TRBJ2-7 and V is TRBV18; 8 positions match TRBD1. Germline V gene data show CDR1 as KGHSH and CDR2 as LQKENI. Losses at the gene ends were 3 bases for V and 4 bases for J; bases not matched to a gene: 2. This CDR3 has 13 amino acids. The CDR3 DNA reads TGTGCCAGCTCACCTCAGGGGGCGTACGAGCAGTACTTC. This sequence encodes CASSPQGAYEQYF.

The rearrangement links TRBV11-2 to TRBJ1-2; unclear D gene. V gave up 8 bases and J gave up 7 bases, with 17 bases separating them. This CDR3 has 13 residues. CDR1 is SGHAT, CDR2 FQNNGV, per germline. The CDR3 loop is CASRPTGFGGYTF. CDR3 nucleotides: TGTGCCAGCCGCCCAACCGGTTTTGGTGGCTACACCTTC.